These T cell receptor beta chains were read from a single sample in a study of T cell responses to AZD1222 COVID-19 vaccine. Repertoires were generated with immunoSEQ multiplex PCR, while TCRdb's copy carries only in-frame clones and drops some. Of about 130,000 clones in the sample, roughly 86% were seen once. The specimen comprised peripheral blood, sampled on day 0 of AZD1222 vaccination. These receptors all come from an adult in good health. Both conserved end residues are trimmed from each CDR3. Each record gives: clone size, V gene, J gene, CDR3 length, CDR3 protein. Not all rows give a size; the values are once, few, many and, for expanded clones, a class.

abundance: NA
v_gene: TRBV9
j_gene: TRBJ2-7
len: 11
CDR3aa: ASSQTSGYEQY

abundance: NA
v_gene: TRBV9
j_gene: TRBJ2-5
len: 12
CDR3aa: ASSPHRIQETQY

abundance: few
v_gene: TRBV4-1
j_gene: TRBJ1-6
len: 15
CDR3aa: ASSQLGQAKGHSPLH

abundance: NA
v_gene: TRBV30
j_gene: TRBJ2-3
len: 10
CDR3aa: AWRGDSDTQY

abundance: NA
v_gene: TRBV19
j_gene: TRBJ1-1
len: 10
CDR3aa: ASIGRNTEAF

abundance: NA
v_gene: TRBV2
j_gene: TRBJ1-5
len: 12
CDR3aa: ASSATGRNQPQH

abundance: NA
v_gene: TRBV4-2
j_gene: TRBJ2-1
len: 17
CDR3aa: ASSQDLGLAGGPRNEQF

abundance: NA
v_gene: TRBV3-1/TRBV3-2
j_gene: TRBJ1-2
len: 10
CDR3aa: ASSQQGNGYT

abundance: NA
v_gene: TRBV6-2/TRBV6-3
j_gene: TRBJ2-2
len: 13
CDR3aa: ASSYPGGNTGELF

abundance: NA
v_gene: TRBV19
j_gene: TRBJ1-4
len: 11
CDR3aa: ASSIVPAEKLF

abundance: NA
v_gene: TRBV20-1
j_gene: TRBJ1-2
len: 10
CDR3aa: SASVSNYGYT

abundance: once
v_gene: TRBV6-5
j_gene: TRBJ1-5
len: 13
CDR3aa: ASSTTGDPNQPQH

abundance: NA
v_gene: TRBV7-8
j_gene: TRBJ2-7
len: 12
CDR3aa: ASSLERLSYEQY

abundance: once
v_gene: TRBV4-3
j_gene: TRBJ1-1
len: 13
CDR3aa: ASSQVPGGNTEAF

abundance: NA
v_gene: TRBV7-3
j_gene: TRBJ1-1
len: 13
CDR3aa: ASSWMGQQNTEAF

abundance: once
v_gene: TRBV6-1
j_gene: TRBJ1-2
len: 12
CDR3aa: ASSEGQGERGYT

abundance: NA
v_gene: TRBV6-5
j_gene: TRBJ1-2
len: 11
CDR3aa: ASGTLAGFDYT

abundance: NA
v_gene: TRBV3-1/TRBV3-2
j_gene: TRBJ1-5
len: 12
CDR3aa: ASSSQGGNQPQH

abundance: NA
v_gene: TRBV11-1
j_gene: TRBJ2-2
len: 13
CDR3aa: ASSLEQENTGELF

abundance: NA
v_gene: TRBV3-1/TRBV3-2
j_gene: TRBJ2-5
len: 11
CDR3aa: ASSQNRRETQY

abundance: NA
v_gene: TRBV10-1
j_gene: TRBJ2-5
len: 15
CDR3aa: ATTLLRGGEHQETQY

abundance: NA
v_gene: TRBV29-1
j_gene: TRBJ2-3
len: 13
CDR3aa: SVYRLAEGTDTQY

abundance: NA
v_gene: TRBV10-3
j_gene: TRBJ1-2
len: 12
CDR3aa: AISESRQDDGYT

abundance: NA
v_gene: TRBV6-5
j_gene: TRBJ1-5
len: 11
CDR3aa: ASRDSSNQPQH

abundance: NA
v_gene: TRBV3-1/TRBV3-2
j_gene: TRBJ1-3
len: 12
CDR3aa: ASSQDRVRNTIY

abundance: many
v_gene: TRBV4-3
j_gene: TRBJ2-1
len: 13
CDR3aa: ASSQDPGSYNEQF

abundance: NA
v_gene: TRBV7-2
j_gene: TRBJ2-7
len: 12
CDR3aa: ASSLNTGDYEQY

abundance: NA
v_gene: TRBV29-1
j_gene: TRBJ1-2
len: 10
CDR3aa: SVVGAIYGYT

abundance: NA
v_gene: TRBV28
j_gene: TRBJ1-2
len: 12
CDR3aa: ASSLPTFNYGYT

abundance: NA
v_gene: TRBV5-8
j_gene: TRBJ1-5
len: 14
CDR3aa: ASSFLALGGNQPQH

abundance: NA
v_gene: TRBV27
j_gene: TRBJ1-1
len: 11
CDR3aa: ASFYRLNTEAF

abundance: NA
v_gene: TRBV9
j_gene: TRBJ2-2
len: 10
CDR3aa: ASSVDGGELF

abundance: NA
v_gene: TRBV19
j_gene: TRBJ1-5
len: 12
CDR3aa: ASNVGTNNQPQH

abundance: NA
v_gene: TRBV7-2
j_gene: TRBJ2-7
len: 14
CDR3aa: ASILRTSGGNYEQY

abundance: NA
v_gene: TRBV27
j_gene: TRBJ2-3
len: 15
CDR3aa: ASSGLAGGPSEDTQY

abundance: few
v_gene: TRBV4-1
j_gene: TRBJ1-1
len: 13
CDR3aa: ASSRIPDRFTEAF

abundance: NA
v_gene: TRBV5-1
j_gene: TRBJ2-5
len: 12
CDR3aa: ASSTQGARETQY

abundance: NA
v_gene: TRBV6-4
j_gene: TRBJ1-1
len: 12
CDR3aa: ASSDELGDTEAF

abundance: NA
v_gene: TRBV6-5
j_gene: TRBJ1-3
len: 11
CDR3aa: ASRMGAGNTIY

abundance: NA
v_gene: TRBV12-5
j_gene: TRBJ2-3
len: 12
CDR3aa: ASGTGLPTDTQY

abundance: NA
v_gene: TRBV19
j_gene: TRBJ2-1
len: 12
CDR3aa: ASKGQKTYNEQF